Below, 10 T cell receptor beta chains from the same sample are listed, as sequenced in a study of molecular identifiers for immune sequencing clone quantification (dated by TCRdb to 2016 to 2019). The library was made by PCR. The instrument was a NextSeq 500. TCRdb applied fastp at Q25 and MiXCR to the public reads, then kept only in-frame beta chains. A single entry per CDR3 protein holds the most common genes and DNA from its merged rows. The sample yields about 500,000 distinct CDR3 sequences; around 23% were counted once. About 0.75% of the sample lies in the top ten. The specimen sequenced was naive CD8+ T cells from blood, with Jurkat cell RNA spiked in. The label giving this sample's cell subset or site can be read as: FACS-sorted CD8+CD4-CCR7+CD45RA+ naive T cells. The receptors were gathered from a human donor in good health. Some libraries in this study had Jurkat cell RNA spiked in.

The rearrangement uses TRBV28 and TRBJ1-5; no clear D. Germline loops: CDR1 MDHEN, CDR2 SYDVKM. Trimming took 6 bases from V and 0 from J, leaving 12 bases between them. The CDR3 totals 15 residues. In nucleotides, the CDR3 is TGTGCCAGCAGGTCAGCTGAAGCTAGCAATCAGCCCCAGCATTTT. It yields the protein CASRSAEASNQPQHF.

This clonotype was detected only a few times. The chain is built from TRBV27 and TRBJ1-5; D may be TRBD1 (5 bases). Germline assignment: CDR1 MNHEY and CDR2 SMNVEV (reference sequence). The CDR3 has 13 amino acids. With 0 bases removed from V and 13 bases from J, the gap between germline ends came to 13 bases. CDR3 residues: CASSLSPRAGQHF. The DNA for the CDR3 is TGTGCCAGCAGTTTATCGCCCAGGGCCGGTCAGCATTTT.

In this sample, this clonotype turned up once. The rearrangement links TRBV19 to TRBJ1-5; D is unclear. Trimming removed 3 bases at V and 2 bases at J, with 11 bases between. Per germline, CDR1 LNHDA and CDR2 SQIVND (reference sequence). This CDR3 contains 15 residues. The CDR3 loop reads CASSIVSLGNQPQHF. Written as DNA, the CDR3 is TGTGCCAGTAGTATTGTATCACTCGGCAATCAGCCCCAGCATTTT.

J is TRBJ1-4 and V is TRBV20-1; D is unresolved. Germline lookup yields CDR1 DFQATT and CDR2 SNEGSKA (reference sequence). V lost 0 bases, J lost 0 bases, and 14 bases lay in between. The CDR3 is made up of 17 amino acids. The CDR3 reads CSARDLTRVTTNEKLFF. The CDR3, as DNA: TGCAGTGCTAGAGATCTTACGCGGGTGACAACTAATGAAAAACTGTTTTTT.

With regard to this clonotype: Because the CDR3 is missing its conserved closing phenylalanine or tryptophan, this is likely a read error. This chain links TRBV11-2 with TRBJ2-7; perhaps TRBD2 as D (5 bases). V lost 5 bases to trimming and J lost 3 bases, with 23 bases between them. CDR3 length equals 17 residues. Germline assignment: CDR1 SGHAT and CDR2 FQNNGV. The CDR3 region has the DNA TGTGCCAGCAGCCGACCCCTCGGTAAAGCGGAGCTCTACGAGCAGTACCTC. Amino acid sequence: CASSRPLGKAELYEQYL.

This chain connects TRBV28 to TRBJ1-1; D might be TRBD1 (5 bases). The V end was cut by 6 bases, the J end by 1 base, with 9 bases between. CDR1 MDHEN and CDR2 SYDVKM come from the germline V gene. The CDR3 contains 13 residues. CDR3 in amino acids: CASSKQENTEAFF. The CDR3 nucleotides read TGTGCCAGCAGCAAACAGGAGAACACTGAAGCTTTCTTT. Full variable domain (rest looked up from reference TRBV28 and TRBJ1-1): DVKVTQSSRYLVKRTGEKVFLECVQDMDHENMFWYRQDPGLGLRLIYFSYDVKMKEKGDIPEGYSVSREKKERFSLILESASTNQTSMYLCASSKQENTEAFFGQGTRLTVV.

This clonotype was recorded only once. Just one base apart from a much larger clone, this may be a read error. DNA of the CDR3: TGCGCCAGCAGCCAAGAAGCAGGGGGGGATGAAAGACTGTTTTTT. Amino acid sequence: CASSQEAGGDERLFF. The rearrangement uses TRBV4-3 and TRBJ1-4; TRBD1 matches at 7 bases. The CDR3 runs 15 residues. Germline V lookup: CDR1 LGHNA, CDR2 YSLEER.

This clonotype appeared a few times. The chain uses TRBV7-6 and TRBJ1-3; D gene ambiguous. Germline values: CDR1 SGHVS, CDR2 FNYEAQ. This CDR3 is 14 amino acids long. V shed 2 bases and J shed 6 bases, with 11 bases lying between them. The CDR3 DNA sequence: TGTGCCAGCAGCTTATCCGGAGCAGCAAACACCATATATTTT. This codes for CASSLSGAANTIYF.

The chain's CDR3 is CASSEMTSPGRDTQYF. DNA for the CDR3: TGTGCCAGCAGTGAGATGACTAGCCCAGGGAGAGATACGCAGTATTTT. The chain has TRBV9 and TRBJ2-3; the match to TRBD2 covers 7 bases. V trimming: 5 bases; J trimming: 5 bases; junction bases outside the gene matches: 14. CDR3 length equals 16 residues. Germline CDR1 reads SGDLS; CDR2 reads YYNGEE.

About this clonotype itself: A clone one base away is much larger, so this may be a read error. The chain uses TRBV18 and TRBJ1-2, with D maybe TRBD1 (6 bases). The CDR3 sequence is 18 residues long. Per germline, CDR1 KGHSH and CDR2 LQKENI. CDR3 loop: CASLPPHGQILTNYGYTF. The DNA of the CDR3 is TGTGCCAGCTTACCACCTCATGGACAGATACTTACTAACTATGGCTACACCTTC.